A selection of T cell receptor beta chains follows, all from one sample in a study of CD8 T cells in ankylosing spondylitis. TCRdb reprocessed the 5' RACE reads with MiXCR, giving one entry per CDR3 protein. The table has approximately 300,000 distinct CDR3 sequences, over 15% seen once. Sequences were obtained from blood, either unsorted or a sorted T cell fraction (not recorded which). The receptors were gathered from a male donor with ankylosing spondylitis or in good health (not recorded which). CDR3s include the opening cysteine and the closing phenylalanine or tryptophan. D genes are given only for firm matches. Clone size, where shown, is once, few, many, or a class for clones that have expanded.

cdr3_nt	cdr3_aa	j_call	d_call	clone_size	v_call
TGTGCCAGCTCACCGTTCGGCGGAGGGAGGGCAACTCAGCCCCAGCATTTT	CASSPFGGGRATQPQHF	TRBJ1-5	.	few	TRBV18
TGCGCCAGCAGCTTGGGGGCTAGCGGGAGGGCCTTGGAGACCCAGTACTTC	CASSLGASGRALETQYF	TRBJ2-5	TRBD2	few	TRBV5-1
TGTGCCAGCAGCCGTCGGGGGGGCGGAGAGACCCAGTACTTC	CASSRRGGGETQYF	TRBJ2-5	TRBD2	few	TRBV3-1
TGTGCCAGCAGCGTAGTCCGAGGCGGGGGGGCCGCAGATACGCAGTATTTT	CASSVVRGGGAADTQYF	TRBJ2-3	TRBD2	few	TRBV9
TGCGCCAGCAGCTTGGGGGGCAGACAAAATGAAAAACTGTTTTTT	CASSLGGRQNEKLFF	TRBJ1-4	.	.	TRBV5-1
TGTGCCAGTAGTATAGGGGACAAATTGGCGCTGTTTTTT	CASSIGDKLALFF	TRBJ1-4	.	.	TRBV19
TGTGCCAGCAATTTGCAGGGGGGTTTGACTAATGAAAAACTGTTTTTT	CASNLQGGLTNEKLFF	TRBJ1-4	TRBD1	.	TRBV2
TGCAGCGGCCGGACAGGGGCGAACACCGGGGAGCTGTTTTTT	CSGRTGANTGELFF	TRBJ2-2	TRBD1	few	TRBV29-1
TGTGCCAGCAGTCCGACCCTGGGACAGGGGGCTGGGGCCAACGTCCTGACTTTC	CASSPTLGQGAGANVLTF	TRBJ2-6	TRBD1	.	TRBV28
TGTGCCATCAGTGTCGGCAGGTCGGGAACCGGGGAGCTGTTTTTT	CAISVGRSGTGELFF	TRBJ2-2	.	many	TRBV10-3
TGTGCCAGCAGCCCCGGGACTAGCGGGGGGACGAGGAGGTACAATGAGCAGTTCTTC	CASSPGTSGGTRRYNEQFF	TRBJ2-1	TRBD2	few	TRBV7-8
TGCGCCACCGCGGCGGGGTCCGGGGGGTCAGATACGCAGTATTTT	CATAAGSGGSDTQYF	TRBJ2-3	TRBD2	few	TRBV10-1
TGCAGTGCTAGAGTGGGGGCCAACACCGGGGAGCTGTTTTTT	CSARVGANTGELFF	TRBJ2-2	.	many	TRBV20-1
TGCAGTGCTAGCCGGGACAGCTTCTCTGGGGCCAACGTCCTGACTTTC	CSASRDSFSGANVLTF	TRBJ2-6	TRBD1	few	TRBV20-1
TGTGCCAGCAGTCCAATCCCCGGGACTAGCCAAGAGACCCAGTACTTC	CASSPIPGTSQETQYF	TRBJ2-5	TRBD2	.	TRBV27
TGTGCCAGCAGCTTAGCGGGGGGCACGAGAAATCAGCCCCAGCATTTT	CASSLAGGTRNQPQHF	TRBJ1-5	.	.	TRBV7-2
TGTGCCAGCAGCAACCTCAGGGCCCTGAACACTGAAGCTTTCTTT	CASSNLRALNTEAFF	TRBJ1-1	.	.	TRBV5-5
TGTGCCAGCTCACCCTTCGGAGAGGGGACCCAGTACTTC	CASSPFGEGTQYF	TRBJ2-5	.	.	TRBV18
TGTGCCAGCAGTCGTACGGACTCTCAGGGCAATCAGCCCCAGCATTTT	CASSRTDSQGNQPQHF	TRBJ1-5	.	.	TRBV12-3/TRBV12-4
TGCGCCAGCAGCCTAAGCGGGAAGGGCGGGGAGCTGTTTTTT	CASSLSGKGGELFF	TRBJ2-2	TRBD2	.	TRBV5-1